A single sample gave rise to the 9 T cell receptor beta chains below, sequenced in a study of T cell changes during pregnancy in multiple sclerosis. Some clones are missing from TCRdb's copy, which holds only in-frame ones; the method was immunoSEQ multiplex PCR. The data contain approximately 49,000 clones, roughly 92% of them seen just once; the ten biggest clones take up around 0.9%. The sequenced sample was CD4+ T cells from peripheral blood mononuclear cells, obtained in the second trimester of pregnancy. The receptors shown here come from a female donor in good health, enrolled as a control in a pregnancy study.

V is TRBV4-3 and J is TRBJ1-1, with D possibly being TRBD1 (5 bases). The CDR3 has 13 amino acids. Trimming left V 2 bases short and J 3 bases short, with 7 bases between. Germline V gene data show CDR1 as LGHNA and CDR2 as YSLEER. Here the CDR3 reads CASSQNRHTEAFF. CDR3 nucleotide sequence: TGCGCCAGCAGCCAAAACAGGCACACTGAAGCTTTCTTT.

This sequence joins TRBV10-2 and TRBJ2-5; 8 bases agree with TRBD2. This CDR3 comprises 16 residues. V shed 0 bases and J 5 bases; nucleotides not matched to a gene: 8. Germline assignment: CDR1 WSHSY and CDR2 SAAADI. The CDR3 loop reads CASSESTGGAVETQYF. The CDR3 DNA follows: TGCGCCAGCAGTGAGTCGACCGGGGGGGCCGTGGAGACCCAGTACTTC.

The chain joins TRBV11-3 to TRBJ2-7, with D uncertain. This CDR3 has 13 amino acids. V lost 1 base and J 1 base, leaving 5 bases between the germline ends. Germline CDR1 reads SGHNT; CDR2 reads YENEEA. This CDR3 reads CASSLGGSYEQYF. The CDR3 DNA is TGTGCCAGCAGCTTAGGCGGTTCCTACGAGCAGTACTTC.

This clone was detected a few times. This chain joins TRBV28 and TRBJ1-1, with TRBD1 matching 7 bases. Germline lookup yields CDR1 MDHEN and CDR2 SYDVKM. CDR3 length equals 14 residues. With V trimmed by 5 bases and J by 1 base, 4 bases remained unmatched. The CDR3, as DNA: TGTGCCAGCAGTACGGGACAGAGGAACACTGAAGCTTTCTTT. This codes for CASSTGQRNTEAFF.

J is TRBJ2-7 and V is TRBV5-1; TRBD2 might be the D (5 bases). CDR3 size: 14 residues. Germline CDR1 reads SGHRS; CDR2 reads YFSETQ. V was shortened by 4 bases and J by 5 bases, with 16 bases between the two germline ends. The CDR3 bases are TGCGCCAGCAGCACCCAGGAGGCTAGTCACGAGCAGTACTTC. It translates to CASSTQEASHEQYF.

This sequence joins TRBV7-2 and TRBJ2-3, with D perhaps TRBD2 (6 bases). CDR1 is SGHTA and CDR2 is FQGNSA in the germline V gene. Between the trimmed V and J ends, which lost 0 bases and 4 bases, there was a span of 17 bases. CDR3 size: 17 residues. The CDR3 is CASSLADAGPVPDTQYF. In nucleotides, the CDR3 is TGTGCCAGCAGCTTAGCTGACGCGGGGCCAGTTCCAGATACGCAGTATTTT.

V gene TRBV27 combines with J gene TRBJ1-5, with 8 positions matching TRBD1. The CDR3 is 16 amino acids. The germline CDR1 and CDR2 sequences are MNHEY and SMNVEV (reference sequence). V dropped 4 bases and J dropped 2; count of bases not matched to a gene: 7. CDR3 sequence (DNA): TGTGCCAGCAGTTCCCTCGGACAGGGCGGCAATCAGCCCCAGCATTTT. Encoded protein: CASSSLGQGGNQPQHF.

The CDR3 DNA reads as TGTGCCAGCAGCCTCCCCGGACTAGCGGGAGACAATGAGCAGTTCTTC. Amino acids: CASSLPGLAGDNEQFF. This chain joins TRBV11-2 and TRBJ2-1; 13 bases match TRBD2. The CDR3 loop spans 16 amino acids. Losses at the gene ends were 5 bases for V and 5 bases for J; bases not matched to a gene: 6. The germline CDR1 and CDR2 sequences are SGHAT and FQNNGV.

The count of this clone is one. The rearrangement uses TRBV19 and TRBJ2-2, with D perhaps TRBD1 (5 bases). CDR3 length: 16 amino acids. Germline CDR1 reads LNHDA; CDR2 reads SQIVND (reference sequence). Trimming cost V 5 bases and J 6 bases, with 19 bases left between them. The CDR3 coding sequence is TGTGCCAGTAGTCCCAGGGAAGGAGTTGGTGCCGGGGAGCTGTTTTTT. Translated: CASSPREGVGAGELFF. Full variable domain (missing parts from reference TRBV19 and TRBJ2-2): DGGITQSPKYLFRKEGQNVTLSCEQNLNHDAMYWYRQDPGQGLRLIYYSQIVNDFQKGDIAEGYSVSREKKESFPLTVTSAQKNPTAFYLCASSPREGVGAGELFFGEGSRLTVL.